The rows below give T cell receptor beta chains drawn from one sample of a study of OX40 agonist ivuxolimab in advanced cancers. Method: immunoSEQ multiplex PCR; TCRdb's copy keeps in-frame clones and lacks some. The sample lists approximately 70,000 clones, approximately 88% seen once, with less than 0.65% in the top ten. The sample in question was CD4+ or CD8+ T cells sorted from blood, obtained in a trial of the OX40 agonist ivuxolimab. The source is an adult with an advanced solid tumor such as melanoma, head and neck, liver or kidney cancer. Both conserved end residues are part of each CDR3. The D gene is left open where the match is weak. The size of a clone is reported for some rows only, either as once, few or many, or as a class for expanded clones.

-	-	TRBV4-2	TRBJ1-4	CASSQDLSTLGEKLFF	TGTGCCAGCAGCCAAGATCTTAGTACACTTGGTGAAAAACTGTTTTTT
TRBD1	-	TRBV2	TRBJ2-7	CASSDPGQGLDEQYF	TGTGCCAGCAGTGACCCGGGACAGGGGCTGGACGAGCAGTACTTC
-	-	TRBV5-1	TRBJ2-7	CASSLGGGSEQYF	TGCGCCAGCAGCCTGGGGGGAGGAAGCGAGCAGTACTTC
-	few	TRBV9	TRBJ2-1	CASSVAGSPYNEQFF	TGTGCCAGCAGCGTGGCAGGGTCCCCCTACAATGAGCAGTTCTTC
TRBD1	-	TRBV2	TRBJ1-1	CASSATGNRGTEAFF	TGTGCCAGCAGTGCGACAGGGAATAGGGGCACTGAAGCTTTCTTT
-	-	TRBV6-5	TRBJ1-6	CASRIGRLNSPLHF	TGTGCCAGCAGGATAGGGCGGTTAAATTCACCCCTCCACTTT
-	-	TRBV2	TRBJ2-7	CASSTGTIYEQYF	TGTGCCAGCAGTACCGGGACAATATACGAGCAGTACTTC
-	once	TRBV5-6	TRBJ1-5	CASSLRGRYQPQHF	TGTGCCAGCAGCTTGCGGGGGCGTTATCAGCCCCAGCATTTT
-	-	TRBV2	TRBJ2-3	CASRLTWLDTQYF	TGTGCCAGCAGGTTGACATGGTTAGATACGCAGTATTTT
TRBD1	few	TRBV7-9	TRBJ1-6	CASSPRTGENSPLHF	TGTGCCAGCAGCCCCAGGACAGGGGAAAATTCACCCCTCCACTTT
-	-	TRBV5-3	TRBJ2-2	CASSLQDTGELFF	TGTGCCAGCAGCTTGCAGGACACCGGGGAGCTGTTTTTT
-	few	TRBV2	TRBJ1-1	CASSDNRDGAFF	TGTGCCAGCAGCGATAACAGGGATGGAGCTTTCTTT
-	-	TRBV10-3	TRBJ1-2	CAITGQVNYGYTF	TGTGCCATCACGGGTCAGGTCAACTATGGCTACACCTTC
TRBD2	-	TRBV28	TRBJ2-3	CASVRRGSTDTQYF	TGTGCCAGCGTTCGGCGGGGGAGCACAGATACGCAGTATTTT
-	-	TRBV10-3	TRBJ2-7	CAIGKSPRDSYEQYF	TGTGCCATCGGAAAATCACCCCGGGACTCTTACGAGCAGTACTTC
-	few	TRBV4-1	TRBJ1-2	CASRRGGAYGYTF	TGCGCCAGCAGACGGGGAGGGGCCTATGGCTACACCTTC
-	-	TRBV5-5	TRBJ2-7	CASSLSPTLGYEQYF	TGTGCCAGCAGCTTGTCGCCGACTCTCGGTTACGAGCAGTACTTC
-	-	TRBV6-6	TRBJ1-2	CASTNGDYNYGYTF	TGTGCCAGCACTAACGGGGACTATAACTATGGCTACACCTTC
TRBD1	-	TRBV7-2	TRBJ1-2	CASSFDRVGYTF	TGTGCCAGCAGCTTTGACAGGGTCGGCTACACCTTC
TRBD2	once	TRBV10-2	TRBJ2-7	CASSPGTSGTYEQYF	TGCGCCAGCAGCCCCGGGACTAGCGGGACCTACGAGCAGTACTTC
-	-	TRBV6-5	TRBJ1-4	CASSYFKSEKLFF	TGTGCCAGCAGTTACTTCAAGAGTGAAAAACTGTTTTTT